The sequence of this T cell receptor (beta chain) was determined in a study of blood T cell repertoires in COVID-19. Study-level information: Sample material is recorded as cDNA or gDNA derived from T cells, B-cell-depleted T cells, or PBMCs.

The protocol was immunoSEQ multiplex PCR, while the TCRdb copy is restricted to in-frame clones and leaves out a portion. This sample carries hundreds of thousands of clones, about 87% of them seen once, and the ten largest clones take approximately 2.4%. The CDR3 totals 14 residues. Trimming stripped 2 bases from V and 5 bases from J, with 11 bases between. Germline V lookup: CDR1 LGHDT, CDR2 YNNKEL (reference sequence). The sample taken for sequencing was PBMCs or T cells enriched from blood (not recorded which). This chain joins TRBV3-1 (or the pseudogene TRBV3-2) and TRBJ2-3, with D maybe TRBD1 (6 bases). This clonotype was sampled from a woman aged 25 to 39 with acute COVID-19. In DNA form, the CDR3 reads TGTGCCAGCAGCCAATTGGGGGCACGAGATACGCAGTATTTT. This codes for CASSQLGARDTQYF.